A single sample gave rise to the 12 T cell receptor beta chains below, sequenced in a study of blood T cell repertoires in COVID-19. The table came from immunoSEQ multiplex PCR; TCRdb's copy has only in-frame clones and leaves some out. The sample includes around 200,000 clones, approximately 85% seen only once; the top ten take more than 5%. The sequenced material came from PBMCs or T cells enriched from blood (not recorded which). The receptors were gathered from a man aged 35-49 years who had recovered from COVID-19.

The chain recombines TRBV7-3 with TRBJ1-1; 8 nucleotides align to TRBD1. V lost 1 base to trimming and J lost 4 bases; unmatched junction nucleotides: 8. Germline CDR1 is SGHTA and CDR2 is FQGTGA. This CDR3 region has 16 residues. The CDR3 bases are TGTGCCAGCAGCTTAATCGCGGGTACAGGGGGCACTGAAGCTTTCTTT. This codes for CASSLIAGTGGTEAFF.

Written as DNA, the CDR3 is TGCGCCAGCAGCTTTGACGGGGTCTATGGCTACACCTTC. Residues: CASSFDGVYGYTF. J is TRBJ1-2 and V is TRBV5-1; D ambiguous. Trimming took off 2 bases at V and 4 bases at J, with 9 bases between the two ends. Germline CDR1 SGHRS, CDR2 YFSETQ. CDR3 size: 13 residues.

In its sample, this clone was seen once. This chain joins TRBV11-3 and TRBJ2-5; 8 nucleotides align to TRBD1. Germline CDR1 SGHNT, CDR2 YENEEA. The CDR3 has 16 residues. The V and J ends lost 5 bases and 0 bases, in that order; junction bases with no gene match: 8. CDR3 nucleotide sequence: TGTGCCAGCAGCAGTAGACAGGGGTCGTACCAAGAGACCCAGTACTTC. The encoded protein is CASSSRQGSYQETQYF.

The V and J genes are TRBV6-2 or TRBV6-3 and TRBJ1-6; 11 bases match TRBD1. Germline V lookup: CDR1 MNHEY, CDR2 SVGEGT. This CDR3 is 16 amino acids long. J was trimmed by 7 bases and V by 2 bases; bases with no gene match: 4. The CDR3 sequence: CASSYGQGARNSPLHF. The CDR3 nucleotides are TGTGCCAGCAGTTACGGACAGGGGGCGCGGAATTCACCCCTCCACTTT.

As to this clone: Within the sample, other DNA sequences also encode this same CDR3. V and J are TRBV3-1 (or the pseudogene TRBV3-2) and TRBJ1-1, with D possibly matching TRBD1 (6 bases). Germline loops: CDR1 LGHDT, CDR2 YNNKEL (reference sequence). CDR3 length equals 13 residues. The V gene lost 1 base and the J gene lost 6 bases, with 9 bases spanning the gap. CDR3 coding DNA: TGTGCCAGCAGCCAAGCCAGACAGGCTGAAGCTTTCTTT. Translation: CASSQARQAEAFF.

The rearrangement links TRBV2 to TRBJ2-1, with TRBD1 identical over 7 bases. Germline lookup yields CDR1 SNHLY and CDR2 FYNNEI. This CDR3 is 15 amino acids long. The junction had 4 bases not matched to a gene; V was cut back by 3 bases and J by 2 bases. Here the CDR3 DNA reads TGTGCCAGCAGTGATAGGACAGGCCCCTACAATGAGCAGTTCTTC. It encodes CASSDRTGPYNEQFF.

This chain joins TRBV6-1 and TRBJ1-5; D may be TRBD1 (5 bases). V lost 3 bases to trimming and J lost 4 bases, with 22 bases between them. The CDR3 totals 18 residues. CDR1 MNHNS and CDR2 SASEGT come from the germline V gene. In DNA form, the CDR3 reads TGTGCCAGCAGTGAGAACCCTAAGACAGTTCTCGGTAATCAGCCCCAGCATTTT. Its protein is CASSENPKTVLGNQPQHF.

The chain carries TRBV30 and TRBJ1-4, with D hard to call. The CDR3 sequence is 13 residues long. The germline V gene has CDR1 GTSNPN and CDR2 SVGIG (reference sequence). The germline V and J ends were trimmed by 0 bases and 8 bases, with 10 bases remaining between them. This CDR3 reads CAWSVGVQEKLFF. The CDR3 nucleotides read TGTGCCTGGAGTGTCGGGGTACAGGAAAAACTGTTTTTT.

The V gene is TRBV6-2 or TRBV6-3, the J gene TRBJ2-5, with unresolved D. CDR3 length: 13 residues. Per germline, CDR1 MNHEY and CDR2 SVGEGT. The germline V and J ends were trimmed by 6 bases and 8 bases, with 16 bases remaining between them. CDR3 amino acids: CASSFDRKSTQYF. In nucleotides, the CDR3 is TGTGCCAGCAGCTTTGATCGAAAGAGTACCCAGTACTTC.

The chain carries TRBV28 and TRBJ2-7; the match to TRBD1 covers 12 bases. The CDR3 length is 15 residues. Germline V gene data show CDR1 as MDHEN and CDR2 as SYDVKM. V lost 7 bases to trimming and J lost 7 bases; unmatched junction nucleotides: 11. CDR3 in DNA: TGTGCCAGCACCCAACCGGGACAGGGGGCGAGGGAGCAGTACTTC. This encodes CASTQPGQGAREQYF.

The gene calls are TRBV19 and TRBJ1-1; perhaps TRBD1 as D (6 bases). V was cut by 5 bases and J by 1 base, with 17 bases left in between. The germline gives CDR1 LNHDA, CDR2 SQIVND (reference sequence). The length of the CDR3 is 16 residues. In nucleotides, the CDR3 is TGTGCCAGTAGTTCGCTTGGAGGACAGTCGAACACTGAAGCTTTCTTT. This codes for CASSSLGGQSNTEAFF. The variable domain in full, with the rest retrieved from reference TRBV19 and TRBJ1-1, is DGGITQSPKYLFRKEGQNVTLSCEQNLNHDAMYWYRQDPGQGLRLIYYSQIVNDFQKGDIAEGYSVSREKKESFPLTVTSAQKNPTAFYLCASSSLGGQSNTEAFFGQGTRLTVV.

The V call is TRBV27, the J call TRBJ1-4; D is possibly TRBD1 (5 bases). V lost 5 bases and J 5 bases, leaving 18 bases between the germline ends. The germline V gene has CDR1 MNHEY and CDR2 SMNVEV (reference sequence). This CDR3 has 16 amino acids. The CDR3 loop is CASSMNTGLKNEKLFF. The CDR3 region has the DNA TGTGCCAGCAGTATGAATACGGGACTGAAGAATGAAAAACTGTTTTTT.